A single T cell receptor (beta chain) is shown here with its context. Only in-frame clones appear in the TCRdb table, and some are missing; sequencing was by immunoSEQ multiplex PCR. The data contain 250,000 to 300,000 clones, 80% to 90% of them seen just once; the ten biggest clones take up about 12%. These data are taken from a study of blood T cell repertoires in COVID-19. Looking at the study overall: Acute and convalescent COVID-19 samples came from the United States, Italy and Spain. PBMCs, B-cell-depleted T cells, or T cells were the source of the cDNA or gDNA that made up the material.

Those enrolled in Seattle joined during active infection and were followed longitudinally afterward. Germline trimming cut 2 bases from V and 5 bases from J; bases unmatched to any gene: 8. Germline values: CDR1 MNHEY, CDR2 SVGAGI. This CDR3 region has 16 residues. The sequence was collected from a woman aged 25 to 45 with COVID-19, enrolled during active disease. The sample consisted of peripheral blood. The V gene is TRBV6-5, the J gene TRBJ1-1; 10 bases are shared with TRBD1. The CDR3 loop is CASSYLRQGAQTEAFF. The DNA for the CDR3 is TGTGCCAGCAGTTACCTAAGACAGGGGGCGCAGACTGAAGCTTTCTTT.